This TCR beta chain emerged from a study of cytomegalovirus exposure and HLA in healthy donors. Study results and limitations: In an earlier analysis, most TCR beta V segments were productive about 87% or about 30% of the time. Later, an analysis showed that TCR beta chains associated with HLA were more clonally expanded than others that were equally common. There were some V segments, including TRBV6-2 and TRBV6-3, excluded as indistinguishable.

Germline V gene sequence: CDR1 SGHRS, CDR2 YFSETQ. V trimming: 0 bases; J trimming: 7 bases; junction bases outside the gene matches: 12. The CDR3 has 16 amino acids. As regards this clone: Its antigen is still unknown.

Primers: 60 Vbeta forward and 13 Jbeta reverse. Only in-frame clones appear in the TCRdb table, and some are missing; sequencing was by immunoSEQ multiplex PCR. The table shows some 200,000 clones, with 12% occurring only once. The origin of this receptor is a man aged 45 to 65 in good health and CMV-seropositive. The material sequenced was PBMCs. The chain links TRBV5-1 to TRBJ1-2; 7 bases line up with TRBD1. The CDR3 DNA sequence: TGCGCCAGCAGCTTGGCTATGGCGACAGGGAATAGTGGCTACACCTTC. This gives the protein CASSLAMATGNSGYTF.